The T cell receptor (beta chain) described here comes from a study of metastatic and nonmetastatic thyroid tumors. The wider study: For malignant and benign thyroid patients, tumor or nodule tissue and blood were the sources whose repertoires were compared. The study's findings and limits: Within blood and tumor, benign nodules reportedly had significantly lower TCR beta diversity than malignant thyroid tumors did.

V was shortened by 4 bases and J by 9 bases, with 19 bases between the two germline ends. The CDR3 extends over 15 amino acids. Germline values: CDR1 SEHNR, CDR2 FQNEAQ (reference sequence). As concerns this clone: Antigen specificity is unknown.

Nobody among the patients had been given any treatment before thyroid surgery. Per the original methods: Across clinicopathological groups, CDR3 differences served as the basis for building a distant-metastasis classifier for papillary thyroid cancer. Using MiXCR, TCRdb reanalyzed the PCR reads. It is TCRdb's table, rather than the study itself, that gives the V and J calls and clone size. The sample contains about 14,000 clones, about an eighth of which appear only once. The clonotype comes from a female donor with papillary thyroid cancer or a benign thyroid nodule (not recorded which). Some clones in this sample may be carry-over from other donors' samples. The chain employs TRBV7-9 and TRBJ2-4; perhaps TRBD2 as D (6 bases). The sequenced sample consisted of blood. This CDR3 is CASSWPSVGEAIQYF. CDR3 sequence (DNA): TGTGCCAGCAGCTGGCCTAGCGTGGGGGAGGCCATTCAGTACTTC.